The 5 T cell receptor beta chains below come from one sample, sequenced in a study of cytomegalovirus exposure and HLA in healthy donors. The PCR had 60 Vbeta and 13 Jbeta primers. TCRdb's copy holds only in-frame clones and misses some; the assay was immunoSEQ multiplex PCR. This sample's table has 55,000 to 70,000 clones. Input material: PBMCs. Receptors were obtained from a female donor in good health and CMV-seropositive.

The CDR3 bases are TGTGCCAGCAGCATCGACAGGGCCGGGGAGCTGTTTTTT. Encoded protein: CASSIDRAGELFF. The gene calls are TRBV6-1 and TRBJ2-2; 7 bases are shared with TRBD1. CDR3 length: 13 residues. J lost 6 bases, V lost 6 bases, and 4 bases had no gene match. Per germline, CDR1 MNHNS and CDR2 SASEGT.

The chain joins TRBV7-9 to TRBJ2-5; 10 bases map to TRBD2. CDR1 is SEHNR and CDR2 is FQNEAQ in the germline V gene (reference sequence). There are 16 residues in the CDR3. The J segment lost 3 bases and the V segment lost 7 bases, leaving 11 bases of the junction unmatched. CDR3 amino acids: CASIISGRDKKETQYF. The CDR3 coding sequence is TGTGCCAGCATCATCAGCGGGAGGGACAAAAAAGAGACCCAGTACTTC.

CDR3 nucleotides: TGTGCCAGTGCGGGAAACACAGATACGCAGTATTTT. This sequence encodes CASAGNTDTQYF. This chain connects TRBV19 to TRBJ2-3; D is perhaps TRBD2 (6 bases). CDR1 LNHDA and CDR2 SQIVND come from the germline V gene (reference sequence). The ends were cut back, 8 bases at V and 2 bases at J, with 8 bases in the middle. The CDR3 has 12 amino acids.

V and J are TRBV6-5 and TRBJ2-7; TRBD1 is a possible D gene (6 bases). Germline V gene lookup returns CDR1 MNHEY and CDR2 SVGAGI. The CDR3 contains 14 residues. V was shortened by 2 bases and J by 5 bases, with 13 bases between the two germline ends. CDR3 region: CASSYGGLVHEQYF. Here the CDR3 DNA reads TGTGCCAGCAGTTACGGGGGCCTCGTACACGAGCAGTACTTC.

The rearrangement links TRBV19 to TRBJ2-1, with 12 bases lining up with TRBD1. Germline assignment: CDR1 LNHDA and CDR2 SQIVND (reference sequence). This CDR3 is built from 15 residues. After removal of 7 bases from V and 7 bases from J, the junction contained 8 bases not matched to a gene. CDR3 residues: CASNTGQGAWNEQFF. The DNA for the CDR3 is TGTGCCAGTAATACGGGACAGGGGGCCTGGAATGAGCAGTTCTTC.